A single sample is the source of the 15 T cell receptor beta chains below, sequenced in a study of cytomegalovirus exposure and HLA in healthy donors. Primers: 60 Vbeta forward and 13 Jbeta reverse. Method: immunoSEQ multiplex PCR; TCRdb's copy keeps in-frame clones and lacks some. Of about 160,000 clones in the sample, roughly 84% were seen once. The sample consisted of PBMCs. Receptors were obtained from a male donor in good health and CMV-seronegative.

V gene TRBV5-1 combines with J gene TRBJ2-1; 14 bases line up with TRBD2. V shed 0 bases, J shed 7 bases, and the junction held 12 bases outside the gene matches. The CDR3 is 19 amino acids. Looked up from germline, CDR1 is SGHRS and CDR2 is YFSETQ. The DNA of the CDR3 is TGCGCCAGCAGCTTGGAATTTACGGGACTAGCGGGAGTGGGAAATGAGCAGTTCTTC. Amino acids: CASSLEFTGLAGVGNEQFF.

A few counts support this clone. The chain uses TRBV23-1 and TRBJ2-4; a possible D gene is TRBD2 (6 bases). TRBV23-1 is an ORF, with its function uncertain. Trimming removed 0 bases at V and 5 bases at J, with 29 bases between. This CDR3 comprises 21 residues. In DNA, the CDR3 is TGCGCCAGCAGTCAATCGGTTTCGACTAACGGCGCGGGCCCGGGAGAAAACATTCAGTACTTC. It codes for CASSQSVSTNGAGPGENIQYF.

V gene TRBV19 combines with J gene TRBJ1-1; TRBD1 might be the D (6 bases). The CDR3 consists of 14 residues. Per germline, CDR1 LNHDA and CDR2 SQIVND (reference sequence). V lost 6 bases and J 4 bases, leaving 15 bases between the germline ends. The CDR3 loop reads CASSPPRGSTEAFF. The CDR3 DNA sequence: TGTGCCAGTAGCCCACCCAGGGGCAGCACTGAAGCTTTCTTT.

The rearrangement joins TRBV30 to TRBJ1-1; no reliable D call. The CDR3 contains 15 residues. Trimming removed 4 bases at V and 2 bases at J, with 17 bases between. Germline CDR1 reads GTSNPN; CDR2 reads SVGIG (reference sequence). The CDR3 DNA is TGTGCCTGGACGGGTCGGCTGAAGAGAAACACTGAAGCTTTCTTT. It encodes CAWTGRLKRNTEAFF.

The V and J genes are TRBV7-9 and TRBJ1-5; the match to TRBD1 covers 8 bases. V gave up 2 bases and J gave up 2 bases; unmatched junction bases: 2. CDR3 length: 15 amino acids. CDR1 and CDR2 from the germline V gene are SEHNR and FQNEAQ (reference sequence). CDR3 sequence: CASSLSTGGNQPQHF. The CDR3 DNA follows: TGTGCCAGCAGCTTATCGACAGGGGGCAATCAGCCCCAGCATTTT.

The chain couples TRBV18 to TRBJ2-7; tentative D call: TRBD1 (5 bases). The ends were cut back, 3 bases at V and 3 bases at J, with 9 bases in the middle. The germline CDR1 and CDR2 sequences are KGHSH and LQKENI. The CDR3 length is 13 residues. Here the CDR3 reads CASSPSDSYEQYF. The CDR3 DNA is TGTGCCAGCTCACCGAGCGACAGCTACGAGCAGTACTTC. The full variable domain, in which reference TRBV18 and TRBJ2-7 provide the parts outside the CDR3, is NAGVMQNPRHLVRRRGQEARLRCSPMKGHSHVYWYRQLPEEGLKFMVYLQKENIIDESGMPKERFSAEFPKEGPSILRIQQVVRGDSAAYFCASSPSDSYEQYFGPGTRLTVT.

The genes are TRBV27 and TRBJ1-5; 11 bases agree with TRBD1. The CDR3 extends over 15 amino acids. CDR1 and CDR2 (germline): MNHEY, SMNVEV (reference sequence). V shed 5 bases and J 11 bases; nucleotides not matched to a gene: 11. The CDR3 DNA follows: TGTGCCAGCAGTGCGGACAGGGGGCCTCTTTCGGCCCAGCATTTT. Its protein is CASSADRGPLSAQHF.

The J gene is TRBJ1-5, the V gene TRBV9; D ambiguous. The germline CDR1 and CDR2 sequences are SGDLS and YYNGEE. This CDR3 region has 15 residues. With 1 base removed from V and 3 bases from J, the gap between germline ends came to 11 bases. CDR3 in DNA: TGTGCCAGCAGCGTAAGTTCGCAGGACAATCAGCCCCAGCATTTT. This encodes CASSVSSQDNQPQHF.

The CDR3 DNA is TGTGCCAGCAGTTCTAGCCAGACAGGTAAACTGTTTTTT. This translates into CASSSSQTGKLFF. This rearrangement joins TRBV6-1 to TRBJ1-4; D might be TRBD1 (6 bases). The CDR3 length is 13 residues. Germline-derived CDR1 and CDR2 are MNHNS and SASEGT. The V end was cut by 5 bases, the J end by 11 bases, with 15 bases between.

V and J are TRBV6-5 and TRBJ2-2; no clear D gene. CDR1 MNHEY and CDR2 SVGAGI come from the germline V gene. The CDR3 loop spans 14 amino acids. V was shortened by 8 bases and J by 1 base, with 11 bases between the two germline ends. In DNA form, the CDR3 reads TGTGCCAGCGGGCCAGGATGGAACACCGGGGAGCTGTTTTTT. Protein product: CASGPGWNTGELFF.

The chain joins TRBV7-9 to TRBJ2-7; 11 bases are shared with TRBD1. This CDR3 is 15 amino acids long. J lost 7 bases, V lost 7 bases, and 12 bases had no gene match. Germline loops: CDR1 SEHNR, CDR2 FQNEAQ (reference sequence). As DNA, the CDR3 is TGTGCCAGCACCGCTACCACCGGGACAGGGGGTGAGCAGTACTTC. It translates to CASTATTGTGGEQYF.

This clone was detected a few times. This chain uses TRBV27 with TRBJ2-7; D is uncertain. The CDR3 is 14 amino acids. The V end lost 6 bases, the J end lost 2 bases, and 14 bases lay between the germline ends. The germline V gene has CDR1 MNHEY and CDR2 SMNVEV (reference sequence). As DNA, the CDR3 is TGTGCCAGCAGCTTCATCGGCGGTACCTACGAGCAGTACTTC. Protein: CASSFIGGTYEQYF.

The chain joins TRBV5-1 to TRBJ2-2; D is unclear. Trimming left V 1 base short and J 4 bases short, with 17 bases between. CDR1 and CDR2 from the germline V gene are SGHRS and YFSETQ. There are 17 residues in the CDR3. The CDR3 spells CASSLISSPLGTGELFF. CDR3 DNA sequence: TGCGCCAGCAGCTTGATTTCGTCGCCACTCGGCACCGGGGAGCTGTTTTTT.

This chain joins TRBV10-1 and TRBJ2-7; no reliable D call. With 4 bases removed from V and 6 bases from J, the gap between germline ends came to 13 bases. This CDR3 is built from 13 residues. Germline CDR1 is WNHNN and CDR2 is SYGVQD (reference sequence). The CDR3 coding sequence is TGCGCCAGCAGTGGCTCTGGGCCACGCGAGCAGTACTTC. Encoded protein: CASSGSGPREQYF.

V usage is TRBV7-9 and J usage is TRBJ2-7, with 7 bases identical to TRBD1. The V gene's germline CDR1 is SEHNR and CDR2 FQNEAQ (reference sequence). CDR3 size: 14 residues. Trimming at V came to 5 bases and at J to 4 bases, leaving 8 bases not matched to a gene. CDR3 amino acids: CASSPRDRLYEQYF. CDR3 in DNA: TGTGCCAGCAGCCCCCGGGACAGATTATACGAGCAGTACTTC.